This entry lists 20 T cell receptor beta chains sequenced from one sample in a study of T cell repertoires in cytomegalovirus infection. TCRdb reanalysed the reads using MiXCR and keeps one entry per CDR3 protein. The sample lists hundreds of thousands of distinct CDR3 sequences; about 10% were seen once. Sequenced input: PBMCs. Source of these receptors: a human donor in good health (CMV status not recorded). Some clones in this sample may be carry-over from other donors' samples.

The CDR3 DNA follows: TGCAGTGCTTGGAGAAATGGCTACACCTTC. Protein: CSAWRNGYTF. The chain recombines TRBV20-1 with TRBJ1-2; D remains unclear. Germline V gene lookup returns CDR1 DFQATT and CDR2 SNEGSKA (reference sequence). This CDR3 is 10 amino acids long. The V end lost 5 bases, the J end lost 6 bases, and 7 bases lay between the germline ends.

This clonotype was counted at least ten times. The chain joins TRBV27 to TRBJ2-3; TRBD2 agrees at 7 bases. The germline gives CDR1 MNHEY, CDR2 SMNVEV (reference sequence). CDR3 length: 16 residues. V shed 6 bases and J 2 bases; nucleotides not matched to a gene: 11. The CDR3 bases are TGTGCCAGCAGCAAAAATTTGGGGGGGTTCACAGATACGCAGTATTTT. Translation: CASSKNLGGFTDTQYF.

Details on this clonotype: One end of the junction does not line up with germline, which may come from a read error. This chain uses TRBV5-1 with TRBJ2-1, with 7 bases lining up with TRBD2. Germline V lookup: CDR1 SGHRS, CDR2 YFSETQ. The CDR3 totals 15 residues. As DNA, the CDR3 is TGCACCAGCAGCCCGGGGGGAATAGGGAACAATGAGCAGTTCTTC. As protein: CTSSPGGIGNNEQFF.

This clonotype was detected many times. This chain links TRBV7-9 with TRBJ2-1; 7 positions match TRBD1. Germline values: CDR1 SEHNR, CDR2 FQNEAQ (reference sequence). J gave up 5 bases and V 1 base, and 14 bases lay outside the gene matches. The CDR3 length is 18 residues. CDR3 in amino acids: CASSLEGGPGSLNNEQFF. DNA for the CDR3: TGTGCCAGCAGCTTAGAAGGGGGCCCCGGCTCGCTGAACAATGAGCAGTTCTTC.

This clonotype was seen at least ten times. Written as DNA, the CDR3 is TGTGCCAGCAAAAGCGAGGGAGATAGCACAGATACGCAGTATTTT. Its translation is CASKSEGDSTDTQYF. The chain couples TRBV12-3 or TRBV12-4 to TRBJ2-3; D possibly corresponds to TRBD2 (5 bases). This CDR3 spans 15 amino acids. V gave up 7 bases and J gave up 0 bases, with 14 bases separating them.

This chain uses TRBV20-1 with TRBJ1-6; TRBD1 agrees at 10 bases. The CDR3 sequence is 18 residues long. V trimming: 1 base; J trimming: 1 base; junction bases outside the gene matches: 7. From germline, CDR1 is DFQATT and CDR2 SNEGSKA (reference sequence). The CDR3 is CSARGPGTGASYNSPLHF. CDR3 DNA sequence: TGCAGTGCTAGAGGCCCGGGGACAGGGGCGTCCTATAATTCACCCCTCCACTTT.

This clonotype was seen more than once but under ten times. The chain recombines TRBV20-1 with TRBJ2-5; D not resolved. The CDR3 is 13 amino acids. Germline assignment: CDR1 DFQATT and CDR2 SNEGSKA (reference sequence). Trimming removed 0 bases from V and 5 bases from J, with 10 bases in between. The CDR3 reads CSARDEGLETQYF. The DNA of the CDR3 is TGCAGTGCTAGAGATGAAGGGCTGGAGACCCAGTACTTC.

This clonotype appeared many times. V is TRBV10-3 and J is TRBJ2-1, with a tentative D call TRBD2 (6 bases). Germline V gives CDR1 ENHRY, CDR2 SYGVKD. V was pared by 0 bases and J by 7 bases, with 13 bases between. This CDR3 has 15 residues. The CDR3: CAISESVSGGNEQFF. CDR3 DNA sequence: TGTGCCATCAGTGAGTCGGTTAGCGGCGGGAATGAGCAGTTCTTC.

The rearrangement uses TRBV7-6 and TRBJ2-1; no clear D. The CDR3 is 13 residues long. The V end lost 1 base, the J end lost 4 bases, and 5 bases lay between the germline ends. Germline V CDR1 and CDR2: SGHVS, FNYEAQ. In DNA, the CDR3 is TGTGCCAGCAGCTTAGTGGTATACAATGAGCAGTTCTTC. Translated, it gives CASSLVVYNEQFF.

This clonotype was detected only a few times. J is TRBJ2-7 and V is TRBV7-6; D assignment may be TRBD1 or TRBD2 (6 bases each). The germline V and J ends were trimmed by 5 bases and 1 base, with 12 bases remaining between them. Germline values: CDR1 SGHVS, CDR2 FNYEAQ. The CDR3 is 14 amino acids. As DNA, the CDR3 is TGTGCCAGCAGCCACCGAGGGGGGTCCTACGAGCAGTACTTC. This sequence encodes CASSHRGGSYEQYF.

This clonotype was seen ten or more times. The gene calls are TRBV12-3 or TRBV12-4 and TRBJ2-5, with D unresolved. V shed 8 bases and J shed 5 bases, with 12 bases lying between them. This CDR3 comprises 12 residues. The CDR3 spells CASGRIGETQYF. Here the CDR3 DNA reads TGTGCCAGCGGTAGGATTGGGGAGACCCAGTACTTC.

This clonotype came up many times. The chain combines TRBV27 with TRBJ1-5; D is unclear. Germline CDR1 is MNHEY and CDR2 is SMNVEV (reference sequence). The CDR3 has 14 amino acids. V shed 4 bases and J shed 4 bases, with 11 bases lying between them. DNA of the CDR3: TGTGCCAGCAGTTGGAGAAACGGAAATCAGCCCCAGCATTTT. Protein product: CASSWRNGNQPQHF.

In its sample, this clonotype was seen a few times. The chain couples TRBV6-1 to TRBJ1-5; no firm D call. Germline-derived CDR1 and CDR2 are MNHNS and SASEGT. V was pared by 2 bases and J by 3 bases, with 5 bases between. The CDR3 is 13 residues long. The CDR3 protein is CASSEQSNQPQHF. The CDR3 DNA follows: TGTGCCAGCAGTGAACAGTCCAATCAGCCCCAGCATTTT.

This clonotype was detected many times. The chain is built from TRBV20-1 and TRBJ2-1, with D maybe TRBD2 (5 bases). Trimming pared 6 bases from V and 3 bases from J, leaving 15 bases between. This CDR3 is built from 14 residues. CDR1 is DFQATT, CDR2 SNEGSKA, per germline (reference sequence). Here the CDR3 DNA reads TGCAGTGCCACCGGGGTGGGTCTCTACAATGAGCAGTTCTTC. This encodes CSATGVGLYNEQFF.

This clonotype was counted at least ten times. The gene calls are TRBV4-1 and TRBJ2-7, with TRBD2 matching over 12 bases. This CDR3 comprises 17 residues. Per the germline V gene, CDR1 is MGHRA and CDR2 is YSYEKL. V shed 1 base, J shed 2 bases, and the junction held 6 bases outside the gene matches. As DNA, the CDR3 is TGCGCCAGCAGCCAAGGACTAGCGGGAGTAAGAACCTACGAGCAGTACTTC. Its translation is CASSQGLAGVRTYEQYF.

In its sample, this clonotype was seen many times. This rearrangement joins TRBV6-2 or TRBV6-3 to TRBJ1-5, with D uncertain. V gave up 2 bases and J gave up 0 bases, with 20 bases separating them. Germline V CDR1 and CDR2: MNHEY, SVGEGT. The CDR3 covers 19 residues. The CDR3 DNA follows: TGTGCCAGCAGTTACGCGAAAAGAACGGGCGATTATAGCAATCAGCCCCAGCATTTT. Its translation: CASSYAKRTGDYSNQPQHF.

This clonotype was counted many times. V and J are TRBV11-2 and TRBJ2-2; weak D call: TRBD2 (5 bases). Germline CDR1 SGHAT, CDR2 FQNNGV. The CDR3 extends over 17 amino acids. The ends were cut back, 5 bases at V and 2 bases at J, with 18 bases in the middle. The chain's CDR3 is CASSAPRGAGNTGELFF. In DNA form, the CDR3 reads TGTGCCAGCAGCGCCCCCAGAGGCGCGGGTAACACCGGGGAGCTGTTTTTT. The variable domain in full, completed from reference TRBV11-2 and TRBJ2-2, reads EAGVAQSPRYKIIEKRQSVAFWCNPISGHATLYWYQQILGQGPKLLIQFQNNGVVDDSQLPKDRFSAERLKGVDSTLKIQPAKLEDSAVYLCASSAPRGAGNTGELFFGEGSRLTVL.

This clonotype was recorded at least ten times. The V and J genes are TRBV15 and TRBJ1-5; D gene uncertain. The germline gives CDR1 LNHNV, CDR2 YYDKDF (reference sequence). The CDR3 consists of 16 residues. Trimming took off 0 bases at V and 4 bases at J, with 13 bases between the two ends. CDR3 loop: CATSRDLTVTNQPQHF. The CDR3 DNA is TGTGCCACCAGCAGAGATTTGACTGTCACAAATCAGCCCCAGCATTTT. Full variable domain (outside the CDR3, taken from reference TRBV15 and TRBJ1-5): DAMVIQNPRYQVTQFGKPVTLSCSQTLNHNVMYWYQQKSSQAPKLLFHYYDKDFNNEADTPDNFQSRRPNTSFCFLDIRSPGLGDTAMYLCATSRDLTVTNQPQHFGDGTRLSIL.

This clonotype was counted many times. The rearrangement joins TRBV19 to TRBJ1-2, with 9 bases matching TRBD1. Trimming cost V 5 bases and J 8 bases; bases outside gene matches: 12. Germline CDR1 and CDR2: LNHDA and SQIVND (reference sequence). The CDR3 is made up of 15 amino acids. CDR3 sequence (DNA): TGTGCCAGTAGTCCAGTTACCGGGACAGGGCTCGGCTACACCTTC. This gives the protein CASSPVTGTGLGYTF. Full variable domain (missing parts from reference TRBV19 and TRBJ1-2): DGGITQSPKYLFRKEGQNVTLSCEQNLNHDAMYWYRQDPGQGLRLIYYSQIVNDFQKGDIAEGYSVSREKKESFPLTVTSAQKNPTAFYLCASSPVTGTGLGYTFGSGTRLTVV.

This clonotype was seen repeatedly, ten times or more. The chain links TRBV12-3 or TRBV12-4 to TRBJ2-3, with a weak D call TRBD1 (6 bases). Trimming cost V 3 bases and J 2 bases, with 15 bases left between them. The CDR3 covers 16 residues. This CDR3 reads CASSLGAERLTDTQYF. The CDR3 nucleotides read TGTGCCAGCAGTTTGGGGGCGGAGCGGCTCACAGATACGCAGTATTTT.